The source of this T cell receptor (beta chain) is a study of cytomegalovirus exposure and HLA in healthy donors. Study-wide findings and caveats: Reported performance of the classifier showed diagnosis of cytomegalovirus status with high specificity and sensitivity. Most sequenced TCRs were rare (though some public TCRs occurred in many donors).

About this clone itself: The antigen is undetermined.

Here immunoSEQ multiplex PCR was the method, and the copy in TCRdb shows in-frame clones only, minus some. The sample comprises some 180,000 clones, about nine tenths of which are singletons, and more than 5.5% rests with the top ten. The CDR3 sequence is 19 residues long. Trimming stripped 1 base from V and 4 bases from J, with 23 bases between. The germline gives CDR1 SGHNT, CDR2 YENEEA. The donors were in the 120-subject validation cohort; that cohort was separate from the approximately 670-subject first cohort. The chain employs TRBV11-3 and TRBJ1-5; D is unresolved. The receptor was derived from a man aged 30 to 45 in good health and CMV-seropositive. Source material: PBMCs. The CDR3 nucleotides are TGTGCCAGCAGCTTAGCCCTGATTATATCCACTACCAATAATCAGCCCCAGCATTTT. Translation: CASSLALIISTTNNQPQHF.